This TCR beta chain was observed in a study of T-cell memory formation after mild COVID-19. Trimming took 11 bases from V and 3 from J, leaving 20 bases between them. This CDR3 comprises 15 residues. Each CDR3 protein is one row after TCRdb ran MiXCR on the 5' RACE reads. The table shows 340,000 or so distinct CDR3 sequences, with over 10% occurring only once. The TCR originated in a man younger than 35 who had mild COVID-19 (a few samples of this study predate the infection). Cell type and time point are not known. The specimen sequenced was PBMCs or a T cell subset sorted from them (not recorded which). The chain couples TRBV12-3 or TRBV12-4 to TRBJ1-5; D is perhaps TRBD1 (5 bases). The CDR3 coding sequence is TGTGCCGTACAGGTTGGTTGGGGAGACAATCAGCCCCAGCATTTT. It codes for CAVQVGWGDNQPQHF.